This T cell receptor (beta chain) was sequenced in a study of T cell responses to AZD1222 COVID-19 vaccine. Findings of the study overall: Close to half of all spike-specific TCRs reportedly target regions of the variants that are unmutated. Repertoires in all cases were sampled only once the peak T cell response had passed.

Sequencing used immunoSEQ multiplex PCR; TCRdb keeps in-frame clones, though not all of them. Of about 120,000 clones in the sample, 85% to 90% are singletons; the top ten hold about 4.8%. This clone appeared a single time. Its antigen is still unknown. The ends were cut back, 1 base at V and 1 base at J, with 11 bases in the middle. The CDR3 contains 16 residues. Germline CDR1 is SGHRS and CDR2 is YFSETQ. The rearrangement uses TRBV5-1 and TRBJ2-2, with D perhaps TRBD1 (6 bases). The sequenced sample was peripheral blood, obtained on day 0 of AZD1222 vaccination. The receptor was isolated from an adult in good health. The CDR3 spells CASSLRGSQNTGELFF. As DNA, the CDR3 is TGCGCCAGCAGCTTGAGGGGGAGTCAGAACACCGGGGAGCTGTTTTTT.